This TCR beta chain was recovered during a study of blood T cell repertoires in COVID-19. Some clones are missing from TCRdb's copy, which holds only in-frame ones; the method was immunoSEQ multiplex PCR. This table has roughly 280,000 clones, more than 80% appearing once. This CDR3 spans 11 amino acids. V lost 6 bases and J 12 bases, leaving 13 bases between the germline ends. Germline lookup yields CDR1 SNHLY and CDR2 FYNNEI. The clonotype comes from a woman younger than 35 who had recovered from COVID-19. The V and J genes are TRBV2 and TRBJ2-3, with D possibly being TRBD2 (6 bases). The sample comprised PBMCs or T cells enriched from blood (not recorded which). The CDR3 region has the DNA TGTGCCAGCAGCGGCGGGGAAATTCAGTATTTT. Protein: CASSGGEIQYF.